This T cell receptor (beta chain) was obtained from a study of read filtering for tumor transcriptome and immune sequencing. Whole-study context: DNase treatment preceded whole-transcriptome library preparation.

The library was built from around 380 ng RNA with molecular barcoded adaptors for alpha/delta and beta/gamma chains. TCRdb independently ran MiXCR on the reads; one entry per CDR3 protein. The sample consists of 90,000 to 95,000 distinct CDR3 sequences, roughly 21% of them appearing once. This clonotype was recorded many times. Germline assignment: CDR1 SGHRS and CDR2 YFSETQ. The trim removed 2 bases at V and 6 bases at J, leaving 5 bases unmatched. This CDR3 has 14 amino acids. V is TRBV5-1 and J is TRBJ2-1, with 7 bases that match TRBD2. Source material: a population of CD138-negative cells sorted from bone marrow. The receptor's source is a donor over 35 with multiple myeloma. The CDR3 here is CASSLIAGGNEQFF. CDR3 DNA sequence: TGCGCCAGCAGCTTAATAGCGGGCGGCAATGAGCAGTTCTTC.